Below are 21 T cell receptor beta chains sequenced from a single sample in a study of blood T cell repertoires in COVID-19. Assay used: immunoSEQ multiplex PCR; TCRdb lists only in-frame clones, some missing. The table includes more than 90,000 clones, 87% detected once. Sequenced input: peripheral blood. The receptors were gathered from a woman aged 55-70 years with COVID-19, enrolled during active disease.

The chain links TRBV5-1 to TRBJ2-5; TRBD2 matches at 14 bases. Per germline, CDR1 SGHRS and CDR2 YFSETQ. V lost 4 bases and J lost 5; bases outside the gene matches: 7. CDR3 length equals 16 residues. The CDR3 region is CASSQTSGGAVETQYF. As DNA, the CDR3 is TGCGCCAGCAGCCAGACTAGCGGGGGGGCCGTTGAGACCCAGTACTTC.

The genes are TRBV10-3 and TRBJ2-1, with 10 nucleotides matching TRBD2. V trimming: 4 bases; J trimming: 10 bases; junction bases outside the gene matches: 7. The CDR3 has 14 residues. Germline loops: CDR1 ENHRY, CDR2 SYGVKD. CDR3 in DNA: TGTGCCATCAGTGCCGTAGCGGGGGGTGGGGAGCAGTTCTTC. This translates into CAISAVAGGGEQFF.

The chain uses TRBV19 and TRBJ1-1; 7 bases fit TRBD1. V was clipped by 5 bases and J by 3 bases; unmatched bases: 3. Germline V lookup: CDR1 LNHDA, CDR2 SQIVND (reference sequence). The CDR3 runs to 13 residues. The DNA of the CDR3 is TGTGCCAGTAGTCTCGACAGGGACACTGAAGCTTTCTTT. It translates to CASSLDRDTEAFF.

The CDR3 sequence: CASSHGGGTDTQYF. The CDR3 region has the DNA TGTGCCAGCAGCCACGGGGGAGGCACAGATACGCAGTATTTT. The V gene is TRBV27, the J gene TRBJ2-3, with a possible D match to TRBD2 (6 bases). Per germline, CDR1 MNHEY and CDR2 SMNVEV (reference sequence). The V end lost 6 bases, the J end lost 1 base, and 11 bases lay between the germline ends. CDR3 length equals 14 residues.

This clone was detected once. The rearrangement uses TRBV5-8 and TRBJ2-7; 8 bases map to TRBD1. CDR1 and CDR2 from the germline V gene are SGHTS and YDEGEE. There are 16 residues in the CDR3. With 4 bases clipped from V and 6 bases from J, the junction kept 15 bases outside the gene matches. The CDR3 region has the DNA TGTGCCAGCAGCACGGGTCGATGGACAGGGACGGGCGAGCAGTACTTC. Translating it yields CASSTGRWTGTGEQYF.

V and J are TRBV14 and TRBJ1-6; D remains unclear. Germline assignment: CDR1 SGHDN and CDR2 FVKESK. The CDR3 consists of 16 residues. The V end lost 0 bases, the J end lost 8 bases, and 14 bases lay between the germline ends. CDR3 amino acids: CASSQDHFFPDSPLHF. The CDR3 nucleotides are TGTGCCAGCAGCCAAGACCATTTTTTCCCGGATTCACCCCTCCACTTT.

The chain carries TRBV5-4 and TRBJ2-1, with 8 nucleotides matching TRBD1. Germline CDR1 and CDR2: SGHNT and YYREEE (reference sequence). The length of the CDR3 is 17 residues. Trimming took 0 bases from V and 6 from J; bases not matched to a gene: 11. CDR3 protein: CASSLGSGTGPINEQFF. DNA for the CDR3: TGTGCCAGCAGCTTGGGTTCCGGGACAGGTCCCATCAATGAGCAGTTCTTC.

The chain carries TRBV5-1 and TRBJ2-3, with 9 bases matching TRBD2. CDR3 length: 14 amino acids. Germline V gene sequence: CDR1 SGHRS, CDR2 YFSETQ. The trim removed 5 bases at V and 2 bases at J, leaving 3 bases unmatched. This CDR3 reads CASSVAGDTDTQYF. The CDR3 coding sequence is TGCGCCAGCAGTGTAGCGGGGGACACAGATACGCAGTATTTT. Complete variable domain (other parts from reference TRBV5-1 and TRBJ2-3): KAGVTQTPRYLIKTRGQQVTLSCSPISGHRSVSWYQQTPGQGLQFLFEYFSETQRNKGNFPGRFSGRQFSNSRSEMNVSTLELGDSALYLCASSVAGDTDTQYFGPGTRLTVL.

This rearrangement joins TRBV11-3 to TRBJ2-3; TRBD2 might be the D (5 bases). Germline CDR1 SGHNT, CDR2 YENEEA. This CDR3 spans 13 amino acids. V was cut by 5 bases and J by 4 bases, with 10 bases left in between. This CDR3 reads CASSILSADTQYF. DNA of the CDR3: TGTGCCAGCAGCATTCTTAGCGCAGATACGCAGTATTTT.

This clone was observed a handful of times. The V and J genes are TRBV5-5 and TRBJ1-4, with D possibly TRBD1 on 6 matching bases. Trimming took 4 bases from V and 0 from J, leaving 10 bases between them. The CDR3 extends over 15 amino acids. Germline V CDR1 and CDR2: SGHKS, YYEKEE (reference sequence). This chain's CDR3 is CASSHRVATNEKLFF. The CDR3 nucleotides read TGTGCCAGCAGCCACAGGGTTGCAACTAATGAAAAACTGTTTTTT. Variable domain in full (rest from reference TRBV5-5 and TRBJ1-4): DAGVTQSPTHLIKTRGQQVTLRCSPISGHKSVSWYQQVLGQGPQFIFQYYEKEERGRGNFPDRFSARQFPNYSSELNVNALLLGDSALYLCASSHRVATNEKLFFGSGTQLSVL.

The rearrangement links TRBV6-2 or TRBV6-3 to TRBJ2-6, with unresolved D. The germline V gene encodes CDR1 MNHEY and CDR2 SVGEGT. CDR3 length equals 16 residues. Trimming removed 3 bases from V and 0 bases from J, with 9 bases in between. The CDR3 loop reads CASSYTLVSGANVLTF. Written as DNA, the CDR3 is TGTGCCAGCAGTTATACTCTCGTCTCTGGGGCCAACGTCCTGACTTTC.

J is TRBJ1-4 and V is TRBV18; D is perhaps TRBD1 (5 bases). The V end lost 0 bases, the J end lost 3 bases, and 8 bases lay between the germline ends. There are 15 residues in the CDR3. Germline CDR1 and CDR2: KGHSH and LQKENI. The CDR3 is CASSPPPGSNEKLFF. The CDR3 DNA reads TGTGCCAGCTCACCACCGCCAGGGTCTAATGAAAAACTGTTTTTT.

Here the CDR3 reads CAGKGAGETQYF. CDR3 bases: TGTGCCGGGAAGGGGGCAGGCGAGACCCAGTACTTC. This chain connects TRBV30 to TRBJ2-5; 7 positions match TRBD1. The CDR3 contains 12 residues. CDR1 and CDR2 from the germline V gene are GTSNPN and SVGIG (reference sequence). Germline trimming cut 8 bases from V and 5 bases from J; bases unmatched to any gene: 8. The full variable domain, with the rest looked up from reference TRBV30 and TRBJ2-5, is SQTIHQWPATLVQPVGSPLSLECTVEGTSNPNLYWYRQAAGRGLQLLFYSVGIGQISSEVPQNLSASRPQDRQFILSSKKLLLSDSGFYLCAGKGAGETQYFGPGTRLLVL.

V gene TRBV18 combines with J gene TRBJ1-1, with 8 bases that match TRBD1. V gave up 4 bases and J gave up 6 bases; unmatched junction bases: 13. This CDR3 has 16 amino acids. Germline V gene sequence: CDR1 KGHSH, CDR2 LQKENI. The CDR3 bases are TGTGCCAGCTCACAGGAGGACAGGGAAATTCTCGCTGAAGCTTTCTTT. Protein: CASSQEDREILAEAFF. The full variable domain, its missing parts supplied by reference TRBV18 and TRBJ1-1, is NAGVMQNPRHLVRRRGQEARLRCSPMKGHSHVYWYRQLPEEGLKFMVYLQKENIIDESGMPKERFSAEFPKEGPSILRIQQVVRGDSAAYFCASSQEDREILAEAFFGQGTRLTVV.

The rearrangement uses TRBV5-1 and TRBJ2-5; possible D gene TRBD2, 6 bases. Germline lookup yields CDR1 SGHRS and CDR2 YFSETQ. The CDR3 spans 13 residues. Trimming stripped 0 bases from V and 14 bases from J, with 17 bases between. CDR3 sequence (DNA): TGCGCCAGCAGCTTGGTACCTAGCGCCTCTTTCTACTTC. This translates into CASSLVPSASFYF.

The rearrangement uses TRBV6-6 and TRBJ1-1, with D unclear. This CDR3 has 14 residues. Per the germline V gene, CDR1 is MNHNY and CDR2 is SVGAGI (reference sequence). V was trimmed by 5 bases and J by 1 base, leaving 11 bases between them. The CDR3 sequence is CASSPTLGNTEAFF. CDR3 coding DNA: TGTGCCAGCAGTCCCACCCTCGGGAACACTGAAGCTTTCTTT.

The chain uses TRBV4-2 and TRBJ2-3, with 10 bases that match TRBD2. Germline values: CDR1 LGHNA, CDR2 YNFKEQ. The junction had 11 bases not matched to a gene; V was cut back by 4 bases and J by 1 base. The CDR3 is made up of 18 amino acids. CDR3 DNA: TGTGCCAGCAGCCCGGGACTAGCGTCTAGGGTTGGCACAGATACGCAGTATTTT. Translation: CASSPGLASRVGTDTQYF.

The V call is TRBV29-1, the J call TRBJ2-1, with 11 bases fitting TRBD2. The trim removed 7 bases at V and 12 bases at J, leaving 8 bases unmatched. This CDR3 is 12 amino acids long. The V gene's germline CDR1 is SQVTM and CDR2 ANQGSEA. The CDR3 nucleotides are TGCAGCGCTATAGCGGGGGGGCCAGGGCAGTTCTTC. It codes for CSAIAGGPGQFF.

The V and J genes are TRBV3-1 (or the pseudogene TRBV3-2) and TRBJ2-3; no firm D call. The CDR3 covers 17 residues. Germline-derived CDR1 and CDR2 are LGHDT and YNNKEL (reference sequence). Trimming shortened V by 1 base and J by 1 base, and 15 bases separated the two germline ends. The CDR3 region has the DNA TGTGCCAGCAGCCAAGGGTCTGCCGACTCCCGCACAGATACGCAGTATTTT. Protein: CASSQGSADSRTDTQYF.

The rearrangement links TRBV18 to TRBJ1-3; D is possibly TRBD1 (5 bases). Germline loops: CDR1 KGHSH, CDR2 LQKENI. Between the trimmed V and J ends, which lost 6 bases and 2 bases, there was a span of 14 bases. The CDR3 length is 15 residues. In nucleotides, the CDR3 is TGTGCCAGCTCCCTCGTCCCGGGGGCTGGAAACACCATATATTTT. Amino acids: CASSLVPGAGNTIYF.

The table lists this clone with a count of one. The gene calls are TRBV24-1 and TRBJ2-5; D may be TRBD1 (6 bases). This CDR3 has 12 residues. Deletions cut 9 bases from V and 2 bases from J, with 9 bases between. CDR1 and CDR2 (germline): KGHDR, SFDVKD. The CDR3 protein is CATADRQETQYF. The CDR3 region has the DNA TGTGCCACCGCGGACAGACAAGAGACCCAGTACTTC.